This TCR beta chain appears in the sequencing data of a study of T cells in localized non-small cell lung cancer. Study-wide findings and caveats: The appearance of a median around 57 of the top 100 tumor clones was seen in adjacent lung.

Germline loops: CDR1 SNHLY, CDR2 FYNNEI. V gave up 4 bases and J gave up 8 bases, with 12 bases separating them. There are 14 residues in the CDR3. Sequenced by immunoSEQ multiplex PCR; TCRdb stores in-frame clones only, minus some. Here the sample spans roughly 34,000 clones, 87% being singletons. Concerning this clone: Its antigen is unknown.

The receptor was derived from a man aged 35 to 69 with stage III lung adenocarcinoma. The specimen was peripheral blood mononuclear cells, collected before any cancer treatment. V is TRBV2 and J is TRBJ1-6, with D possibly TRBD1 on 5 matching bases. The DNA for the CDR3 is TGTGCCAGCAGTGTGCTGGGGGGGGATTCACCCCTCCACTTT. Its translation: CASSVLGGDSPLHF.